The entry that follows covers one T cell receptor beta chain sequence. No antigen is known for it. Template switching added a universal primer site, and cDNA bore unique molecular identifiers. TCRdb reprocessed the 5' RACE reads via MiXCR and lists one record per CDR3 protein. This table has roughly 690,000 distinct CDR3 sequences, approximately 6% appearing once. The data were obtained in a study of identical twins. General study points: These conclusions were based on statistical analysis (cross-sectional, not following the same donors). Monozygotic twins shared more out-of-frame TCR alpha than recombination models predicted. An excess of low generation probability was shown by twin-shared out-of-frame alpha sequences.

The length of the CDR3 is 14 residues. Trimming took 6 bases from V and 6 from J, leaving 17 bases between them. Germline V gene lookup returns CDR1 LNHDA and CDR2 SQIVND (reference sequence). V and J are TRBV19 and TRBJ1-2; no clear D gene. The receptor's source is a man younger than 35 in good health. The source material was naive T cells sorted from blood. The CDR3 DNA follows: TGTGCCAGTAGCCCCGAAGCCCGAGGGCATGGCTACACCTTC. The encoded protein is CASSPEARGHGYTF. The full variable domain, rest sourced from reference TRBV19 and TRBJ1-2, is DGGITQSPKYLFRKEGQNVTLSCEQNLNHDAMYWYRQDPGQGLRLIYYSQIVNDFQKGDIAEGYSVSREKKESFPLTVTSAQKNPTAFYLCASSPEARGHGYTFGSGTRLTVV.